This TCR beta chain was sequenced for a study of T cell clonotyping in hematopoietic cell transplantation. The study, taken as a whole, reports: After transplant, recipient diversity fell while pathologically expanded clonotypes grew through day 180.

The data were produced by immunoSEQ multiplex PCR, yet TCRdb's version contains in-frame clones alone and is incomplete. The table shows 5,500 to 7,000 clones, with approximately 87% occurring only once. Blood collection times were about day -28 and days 30, 100, 180 posttransplant. Note on this clone: The antigen is not known. Compared with germline, one end of the junction differs, possibly owing to a read error.

The germline V gene encodes CDR1 SSHAT and CDR2 FNYEAQ (reference sequence). The length of the CDR3 is 13 residues. The material was peripheral blood mononuclear cells, obtained 180 days after allogeneic stem cell transplant. The clonotype originates from a female patient aged 50-65 years who had an allogeneic stem cell transplant from an unrelated donor, so the T cells may come from the graft donor. Some clones in this sample may be carry-over from other donors' samples. The J gene is TRBJ1-2, the V gene TRBV7-7; tentative D call: TRBD1 (6 bases). The chain's CDR3 is CASSPRQAYGYTF. The CDR3 DNA sequence: TGTGCTAGCAGCCCCAGACAGGCCTATGGCTACACCTTC.